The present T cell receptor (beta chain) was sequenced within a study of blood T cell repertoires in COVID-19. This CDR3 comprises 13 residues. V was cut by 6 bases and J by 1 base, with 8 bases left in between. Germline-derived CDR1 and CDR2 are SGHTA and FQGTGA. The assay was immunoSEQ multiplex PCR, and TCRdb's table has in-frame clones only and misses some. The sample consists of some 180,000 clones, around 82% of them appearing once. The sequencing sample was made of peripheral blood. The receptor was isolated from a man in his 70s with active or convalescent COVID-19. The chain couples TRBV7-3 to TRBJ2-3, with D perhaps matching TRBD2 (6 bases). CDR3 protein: CASSIAGTDTQYF. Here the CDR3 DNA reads TGTGCCAGCAGTATAGCGGGCACAGATACGCAGTATTTT.